This section outlines one T cell receptor (beta chain) sequence together with its context. This CDR3 is 14 amino acids long. V was trimmed by 4 bases and J by 0 bases, leaving 10 bases between them. From germline, CDR1 is ENHRY and CDR2 SYGVKD. The entry originates in a study of blood T cell repertoires in COVID-19. The method was immunoSEQ multiplex PCR; TCRdb's version includes in-frame clones alone and lacks a portion of them. The sample yields around 200,000 clones, about 85% seen once. Donors in Cohort 3 who had recovered were those with two negative PCRs, healthcare professional clearance, or resolution of their symptoms.

The chain carries TRBV10-3 and TRBJ2-7; D not certain. This clonotype was sampled from a man aged 35 to 55 who had recovered from COVID-19. Sequencing input: PBMCs or T cells enriched from blood (not recorded which). CDR3 amino acids: CAISVSSFSYEQYF. CDR3 nucleotide sequence: TGTGCCATCAGTGTATCCTCCTTCTCCTACGAGCAGTACTTC.